Given below is one TCR beta chain in context. Its antigen is not identified. The protocol was immunoSEQ multiplex PCR, while the TCRdb copy is restricted to in-frame clones and leaves out a portion. This sample has about 15,000 clones, with approximately 91% found just once. There are 12 residues in the CDR3. V lost 3 bases to trimming and J lost 1 base, with 7 bases between them. Per germline, CDR1 SQVTM and CDR2 ANQGSEA. These data come from a study of T cell clones after liver transplantation. Study-wide background: Three of the eight recipients were HCV-positive; the rest had non-autoimmune, non-viral transplant indications. Overall study findings and caveats: A significant post-transplant drop in circulating graft-donor-reactive CD4 TCRbeta sequences occurred in most of the 8 subjects. Low donor cell numbers restricted donor-reactive repertoire measurement in a couple of subjects.

Thawed unstimulated PBMCs were FACS-sorted by CD3, CD4 and CD8 into two populations. The origin of this receptor is a human donor who received a liver transplant. Sequenced material: CD8+ T cells from blood, taken before liver transplant. The chain employs TRBV29-1 and TRBJ2-7; D uncertain. CDR3 loop: CSVEVRSYEQYF. Written as DNA, the CDR3 is TGCAGCGTTGAGGTCAGATCCTACGAGCAGTACTTC.